The 8 T cell receptor beta chains below all came from one sample that was sequenced in a study of OX40 agonist ivuxolimab in advanced cancers. Repertoires were generated with immunoSEQ multiplex PCR, while TCRdb's copy carries only in-frame clones and drops some. The table lists about 66,000 clones, about 87% of them singletons. Sequenced material: CD4+ or CD8+ T cells sorted from blood, taken in a trial of the OX40 agonist ivuxolimab. The receptors derive from an adult with an advanced solid tumor such as melanoma, head and neck, liver or kidney cancer.

The chain is built from TRBV7-9 and TRBJ1-4; D is possibly TRBD1 (6 bases). This CDR3 has 12 residues. V was trimmed by 5 bases and J by 8 bases, leaving 9 bases between them. CDR1 is SEHNR, CDR2 FQNEAQ, per germline (reference sequence). CDR3 nucleotide sequence: TGTGCCAGCAGCCCCCAGGGGGAAAAACTGTTTTTT. This codes for CASSPQGEKLFF.

This chain connects TRBV5-3 to TRBJ1-2, with a possible D match to TRBD1 (5 bases). TRBV5-3 is assigned to the ORF class and has an uncertain function. Between the trimmed V and J ends, which lost 2 bases and 3 bases, there was a span of 8 bases. The length of the CDR3 is 13 residues. DNA for the CDR3: TGTGCCAGAAGCTTTTCAGGGCACTATGGCTACACCTTC. Translation: CARSFSGHYGYTF.

The chain employs TRBV10-2 and TRBJ2-3, with 9 bases lining up with TRBD1. Per germline, CDR1 WSHSY and CDR2 SAAADI. The J segment lost 2 bases and the V segment lost 0 bases, leaving 6 bases of the junction unmatched. The CDR3 length is 17 residues. DNA of the CDR3: TGCGCCAGCAGTGAGTCCCGGACAGGGGCATTCACAGATACGCAGTATTTT. Encoded protein: CASSESRTGAFTDTQYF.

This sequence joins TRBV6-5 and TRBJ1-6; D gene ambiguous. The germline CDR1 and CDR2 sequences are MNHEY and SVGAGI. The ends were cut back, 5 bases at V and 14 bases at J, with 13 bases in the middle. The CDR3 consists of 12 residues. The CDR3 DNA follows: TGTGCCAGCAGTGGTGCGGGTTTCACCCTCCACTTT. Encoded protein: CASSGAGFTLHF.

Only one count was recorded for this clone. The rearrangement joins TRBV5-4 to TRBJ1-2; 12 nucleotides align to TRBD1. V shed 4 bases and J 8 bases; nucleotides not matched to a gene: 12. Germline V gene sequence: CDR1 SGHNT, CDR2 YYREEE (reference sequence). The CDR3 is made up of 16 amino acids. The CDR3: CASSRSAGQGAEGYTF. Here the CDR3 DNA reads TGTGCCAGCAGCAGATCGGCGGGACAGGGGGCGGAGGGCTACACCTTC.

This clone was detected once. V is TRBV6-1 and J is TRBJ1-3; D may be TRBD1 (5 bases). Trimming shortened V by 6 bases and J by 7 bases, and 13 bases separated the two germline ends. Looked up from germline, CDR1 is MNHNS and CDR2 is SASEGT. The CDR3 covers 13 residues. The CDR3 is CASSPTAANTIYF. CDR3 in DNA: TGTGCCAGCAGCCCGACAGCGGCGAACACCATATATTTT.

This chain joins TRBV9 and TRBJ1-2; 11 nucleotides line up with TRBD1. Losses at the gene ends were 5 bases for V and 2 bases for J; bases not matched to a gene: 8. The germline CDR1 and CDR2 sequences are SGDLS and YYNGEE. The CDR3 has 16 amino acids. CDR3 loop: CASSGDRGSLNYGYTF. In DNA form, the CDR3 reads TGTGCCAGCAGTGGGGACAGGGGGAGCTTGAACTATGGCTACACCTTC.

This clone was observed once. J is TRBJ2-3 and V is TRBV7-9; TRBD1 is a possible D gene (6 bases). Germline CDR1 reads SEHNR; CDR2 reads FQNEAQ (reference sequence). The CDR3 length is 13 residues. The V gene lost 5 bases and the J gene lost 2 bases, with 8 bases spanning the gap. CDR3 in amino acids: CASSRTDTDTQYF. DNA for the CDR3: TGTGCCAGCAGCCGGACAGACACAGATACGCAGTATTTT.